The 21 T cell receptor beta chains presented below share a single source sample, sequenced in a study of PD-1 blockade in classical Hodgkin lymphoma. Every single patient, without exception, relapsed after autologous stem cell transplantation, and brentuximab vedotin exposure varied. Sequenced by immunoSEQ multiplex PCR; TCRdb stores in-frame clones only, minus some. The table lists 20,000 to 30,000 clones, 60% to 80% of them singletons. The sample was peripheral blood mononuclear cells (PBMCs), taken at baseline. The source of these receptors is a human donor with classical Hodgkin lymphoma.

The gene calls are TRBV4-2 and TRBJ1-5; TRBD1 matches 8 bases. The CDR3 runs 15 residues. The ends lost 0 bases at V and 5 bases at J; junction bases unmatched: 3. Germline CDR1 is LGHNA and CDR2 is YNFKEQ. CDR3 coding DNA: TGTGCCAGCAGCCAAGAGACAGGGGAGGATCAGCCCCAGCATTTT. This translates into CASSQETGEDQPQHF.

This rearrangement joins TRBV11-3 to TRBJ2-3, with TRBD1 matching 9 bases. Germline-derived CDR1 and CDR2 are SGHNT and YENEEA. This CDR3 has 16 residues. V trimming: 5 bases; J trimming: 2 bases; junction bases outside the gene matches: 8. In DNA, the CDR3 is TGTGCCAGCAGCAACCCGGGACAGGGTTACACAGATACGCAGTATTTT. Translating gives CASSNPGQGYTDTQYF.

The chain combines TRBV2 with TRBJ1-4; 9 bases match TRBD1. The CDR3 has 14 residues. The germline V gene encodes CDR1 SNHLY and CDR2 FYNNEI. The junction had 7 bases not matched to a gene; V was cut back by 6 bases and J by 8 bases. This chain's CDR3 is CASSRPGQGEKLFF. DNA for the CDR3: TGTGCCAGCAGCCGACCGGGACAGGGCGAAAAACTGTTTTTT.

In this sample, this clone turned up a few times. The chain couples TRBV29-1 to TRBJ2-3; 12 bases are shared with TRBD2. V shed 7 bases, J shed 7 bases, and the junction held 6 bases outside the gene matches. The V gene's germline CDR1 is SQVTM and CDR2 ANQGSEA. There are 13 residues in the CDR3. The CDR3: CSGLAGGEYTQYF. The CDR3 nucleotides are TGCAGCGGGCTAGCGGGAGGGGAGTATACGCAGTATTTT.

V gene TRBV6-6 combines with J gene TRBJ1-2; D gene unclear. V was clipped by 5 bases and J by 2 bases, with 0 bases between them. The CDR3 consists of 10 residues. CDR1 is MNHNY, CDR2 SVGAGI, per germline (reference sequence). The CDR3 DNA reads TGTGCCAGCAGTAACTATGGCTACACCTTC. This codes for CASSNYGYTF.

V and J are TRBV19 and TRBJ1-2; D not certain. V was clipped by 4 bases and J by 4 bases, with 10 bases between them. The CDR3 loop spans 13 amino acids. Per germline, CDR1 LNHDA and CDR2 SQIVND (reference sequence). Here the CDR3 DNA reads TGTGCCAGTAGTACTGGTGGAATCTATGGCTACACCTTC. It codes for CASSTGGIYGYTF.

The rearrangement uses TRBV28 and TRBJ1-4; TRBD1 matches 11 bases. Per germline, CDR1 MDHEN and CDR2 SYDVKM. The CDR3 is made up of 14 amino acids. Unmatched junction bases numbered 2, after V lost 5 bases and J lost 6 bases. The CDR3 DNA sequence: TGTGCCAGCAGTCGGGACAGGGGGGATGAAAAACTGTTTTTT. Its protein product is CASSRDRGDEKLFF.

The CDR3 spells CASSFPSGGSKETQYF. Here the CDR3 DNA reads TGTGCCAGCAGCTTTCCTAGCGGGGGGTCCAAAGAGACCCAGTACTTC. The chain links TRBV5-4 to TRBJ2-5, with 11 bases matching TRBD2. CDR1 is SGHNT, CDR2 YYREEE, per germline (reference sequence). The CDR3 sequence is 16 residues long. Unmatched junction bases numbered 6, after V lost 2 bases and J lost 3 bases.

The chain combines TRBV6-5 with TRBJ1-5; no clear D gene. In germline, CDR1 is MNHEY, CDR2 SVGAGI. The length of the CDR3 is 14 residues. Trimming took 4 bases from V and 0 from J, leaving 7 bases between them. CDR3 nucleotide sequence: TGTGCCAGCAGTTTTACTTCTAGCAATCAGCCCCAGCATTTT. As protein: CASSFTSSNQPQHF.

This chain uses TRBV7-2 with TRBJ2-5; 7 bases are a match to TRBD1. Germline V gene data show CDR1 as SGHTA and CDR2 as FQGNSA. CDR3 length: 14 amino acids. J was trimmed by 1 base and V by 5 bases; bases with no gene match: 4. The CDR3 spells CASSPDRAQETQYF. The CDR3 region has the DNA TGTGCCAGCAGCCCCGACAGGGCCCAAGAGACCCAGTACTTC.

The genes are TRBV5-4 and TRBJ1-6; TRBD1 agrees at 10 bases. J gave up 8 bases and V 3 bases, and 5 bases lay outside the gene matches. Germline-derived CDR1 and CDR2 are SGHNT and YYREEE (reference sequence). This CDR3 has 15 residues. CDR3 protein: CASSWDRGRDSPLHF. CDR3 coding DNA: TGTGCCAGCAGCTGGGACAGGGGACGGGATTCACCCCTCCACTTT.

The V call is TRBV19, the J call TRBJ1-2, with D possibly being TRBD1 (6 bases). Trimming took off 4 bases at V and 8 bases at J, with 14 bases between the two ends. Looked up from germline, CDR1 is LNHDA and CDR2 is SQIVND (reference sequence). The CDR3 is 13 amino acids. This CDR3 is CASSNRANRGYTF. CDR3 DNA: TGTGCCAGTAGTAACAGGGCCAATCGGGGCTACACCTTC.

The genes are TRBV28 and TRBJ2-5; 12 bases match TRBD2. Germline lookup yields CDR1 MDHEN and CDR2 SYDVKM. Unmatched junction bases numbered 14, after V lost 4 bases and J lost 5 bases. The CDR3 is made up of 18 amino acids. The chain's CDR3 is CASSSYSSGGARRETQYF. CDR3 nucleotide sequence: TGTGCCAGCAGTTCCTATTCTAGCGGGGGGGCTCGAAGGGAGACCCAGTACTTC.

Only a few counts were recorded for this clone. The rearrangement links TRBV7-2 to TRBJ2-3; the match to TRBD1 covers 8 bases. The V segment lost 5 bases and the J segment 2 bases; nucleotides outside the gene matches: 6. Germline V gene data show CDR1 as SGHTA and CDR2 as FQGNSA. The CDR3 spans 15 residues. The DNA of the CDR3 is TGTGCCAGCAGCCCGTCGGGACAGGTCACAGATACGCAGTATTTT. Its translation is CASSPSGQVTDTQYF.

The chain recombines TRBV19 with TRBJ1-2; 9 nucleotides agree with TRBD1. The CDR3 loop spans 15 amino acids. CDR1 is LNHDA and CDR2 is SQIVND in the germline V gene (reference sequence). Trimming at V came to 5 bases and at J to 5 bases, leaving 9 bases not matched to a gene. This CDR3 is CASSPGDRGGYGYTF. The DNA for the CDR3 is TGTGCCAGTAGTCCCGGAGACAGGGGGGGGTATGGCTACACCTTC.

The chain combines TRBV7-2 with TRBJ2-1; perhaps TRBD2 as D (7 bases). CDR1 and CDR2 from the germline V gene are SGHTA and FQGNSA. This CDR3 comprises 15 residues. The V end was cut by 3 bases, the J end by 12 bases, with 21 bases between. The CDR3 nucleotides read TGTGCCAGCAGCTTCAGTTCATCCACGGGGGGCCGGCAGTTCTTC. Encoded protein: CASSFSSSTGGRQFF.

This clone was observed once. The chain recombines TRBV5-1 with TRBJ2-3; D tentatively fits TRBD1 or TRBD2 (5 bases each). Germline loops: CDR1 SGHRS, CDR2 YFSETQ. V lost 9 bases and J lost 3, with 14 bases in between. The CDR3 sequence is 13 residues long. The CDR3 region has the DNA TGCGCCAACTCACGGGACGGAACAGATACGCAGTATTTT. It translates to CANSRDGTDTQYF.

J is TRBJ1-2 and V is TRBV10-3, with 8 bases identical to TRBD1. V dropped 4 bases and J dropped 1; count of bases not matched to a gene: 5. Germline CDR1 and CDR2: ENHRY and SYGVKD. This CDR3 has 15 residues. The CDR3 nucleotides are TGTGCCATCAGTGCTAACAGGGGGGTTAACTATGGCTACACCTTC. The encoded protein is CAISANRGVNYGYTF.

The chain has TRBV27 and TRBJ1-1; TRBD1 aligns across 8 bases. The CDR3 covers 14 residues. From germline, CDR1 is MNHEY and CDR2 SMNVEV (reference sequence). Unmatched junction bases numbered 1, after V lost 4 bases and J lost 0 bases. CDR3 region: CASSWTGMNTEAFF. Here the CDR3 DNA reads TGTGCCAGCAGTTGGACAGGGATGAACACTGAAGCTTTCTTT.

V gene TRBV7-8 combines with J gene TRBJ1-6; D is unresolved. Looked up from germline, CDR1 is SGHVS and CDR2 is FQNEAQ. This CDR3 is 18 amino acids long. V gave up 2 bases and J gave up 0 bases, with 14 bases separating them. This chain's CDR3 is CASSLKASLGSYNSPLHF. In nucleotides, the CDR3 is TGTGCCAGCAGCTTAAAAGCCTCTCTAGGCTCCTATAATTCACCCCTCCACTTT. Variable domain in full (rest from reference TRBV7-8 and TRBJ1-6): GAGVSQSPRYKVAKRGQDVALRCDPISGHVSLFWYQQALGQGPEFLTYFQNEAQLDKSGLPSDRFFAERPEGSVSTLKIQRTQQEDSAVYLCASSLKASLGSYNSPLHFGNGTRLTVT.

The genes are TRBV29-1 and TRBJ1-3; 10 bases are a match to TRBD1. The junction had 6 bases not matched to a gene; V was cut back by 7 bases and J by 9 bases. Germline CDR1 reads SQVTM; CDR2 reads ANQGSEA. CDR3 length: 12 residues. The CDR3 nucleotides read TGCAGCGCTGGACAGGGGGAATCCACCATATATTTT. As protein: CSAGQGESTIYF.